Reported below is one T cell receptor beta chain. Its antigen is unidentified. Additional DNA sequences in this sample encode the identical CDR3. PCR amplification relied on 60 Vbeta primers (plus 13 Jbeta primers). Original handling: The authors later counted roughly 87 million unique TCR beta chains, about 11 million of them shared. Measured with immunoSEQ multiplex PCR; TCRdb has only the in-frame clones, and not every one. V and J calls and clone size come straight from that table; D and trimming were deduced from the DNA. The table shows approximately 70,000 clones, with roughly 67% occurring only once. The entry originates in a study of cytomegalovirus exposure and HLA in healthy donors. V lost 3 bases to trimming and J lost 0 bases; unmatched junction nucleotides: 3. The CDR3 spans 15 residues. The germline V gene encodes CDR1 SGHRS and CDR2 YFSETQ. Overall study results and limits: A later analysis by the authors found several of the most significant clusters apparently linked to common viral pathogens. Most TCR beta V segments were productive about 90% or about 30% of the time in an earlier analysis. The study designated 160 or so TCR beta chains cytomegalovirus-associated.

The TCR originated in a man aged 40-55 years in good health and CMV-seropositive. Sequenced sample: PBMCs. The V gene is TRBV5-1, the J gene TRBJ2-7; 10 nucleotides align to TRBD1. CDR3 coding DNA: TGCGCCAGCAGCTCGGGACAGGGGTCCTCCTACGAGCAGTACTTC. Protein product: CASSSGQGSSYEQYF.